Listed below are T cell receptor beta chains from one sample, sequenced in a study of immune characterization of retroperitoneal liposarcoma. TCRdb analysed the PCR reads with MiXCR anew, one entry per CDR3 protein. The sample lists approximately 10,000 distinct CDR3 sequences, under 35% seen once, with less than 9.5% in the top ten. Source material: tumor tissue. The receptors shown here come from a female donor with retroperitoneal liposarcoma. CDR3s include the opening cysteine and the closing phenylalanine or tryptophan. D genes are given only for firm matches.

J,D,V,CDR3
TRBJ2-5,TRBD2,TRBV6-6,CASSYSIGLAGGEQYF
TRBJ2-2,TRBD1,TRBV7-2,CASSGQTGGTGELFF
TRBJ2-3,TRBD1,TRBV6-8,CASSSGTGGSTDTQYF
-,-,TRBV6-1,CASSEVNRAYEQYF
-,TRBD1,TRBV12-3/TRBV12-4,CASRFYRGYDEQYF
TRBJ2-3,-,TRBV7-9,CASSSRGGRNTDTQYF
TRBJ1-5,TRBD1,TRBV6-5,CASSQGGKNQPQHF
TRBJ1-6,-,TRBV12-3/TRBV12-4,CASSSEYNSPLHF
TRBJ2-1,TRBD1,TRBV6-1,CASSVRDRVYEQFF
TRBJ1-1,-,TRBV7-6,CASSLLDQNTEAFF
TRBJ1-4,-,TRBV6-1,CASQDRPLIATNEKLFF
TRBJ2-3,-,TRBV10-1,CASSLRDFASWMADTQYF
TRBJ2-6,-,TRBV11-3,CASSLDSGANVLTF
-,TRBD1,TRBV6-1,CARDRTGFYYEQYF
TRBJ2-3,TRBD2,TRBV7-6,CASSFGTSGMADTQYF
TRBJ2-2,-,TRBV12-3/TRBV12-4,CASRSSGELFF
TRBJ2-1,TRBD2,TRBV11-2,CASSLGLAGEQFF
TRBJ2-2,-,TRBV6-5,CASSFSGTGELFF
TRBJ2-1,TRBD1,TRBV6-1,CASSPRDSRSNEQFF
TRBJ2-1,TRBD1,TRBV11-1,CASSNRKQGARYNEQFF
-,-,TRBV10-1,CASSQSVGSDEQYF
-,-,TRBV11-2,CASSLAGVSYYNEQYF
TRBJ2-7,-,TRBV19,CASHDSYEQYF
TRBJ2-1,TRBD2,TRBV11-3,CASSNNIVLAGDLRGEQFF
TRBJ1-1,TRBD1,TRBV7-8,CASSSQTTGAATEAFF
TRBJ2-5,TRBD2,TRBV6-6,CASRPRLAEETQYF
TRBJ2-7,-,TRBV6-1,CASSTKGDAAYEQYF
TRBJ2-2,-,TRBV4-1,CASSLRTPPGELFF
-,-,TRBV10-1,CASSEGHSYEQYF
TRBJ2-1,TRBD2,TRBV7-2,CASSFGTSGISEQFF
TRBJ1-2,-,TRBV6-1,CASSQLSYGYTF
TRBJ1-2,TRBD1,TRBV6-1,CASSLPGQGTYGYTF
TRBJ2-1,TRBD2,TRBV27,CASSSWTSGYNEQFF
TRBJ2-3,-,TRBV10-2,CASSDPIRTDTQYF
TRBJ2-1,TRBD1,TRBV7-6,CASSLGGQDKQFF
TRBJ2-1,-,TRBV6-1,CASSEVVGGFEQFF
TRBJ2-1,-,TRBV10-1,CATEAGSNEQFF
TRBJ2-1,-,TRBV12-3/TRBV12-4,CASSLSTEQFF
-,TRBD2,TRBV7-2,CASSQHGLAGNYEQYF
TRBJ2-2,-,TRBV6-1,CASRLRFDTGELFF
TRBJ1-1,-,TRBV7-3,CASSLTGSPTEAFF
TRBJ2-1,-,TRBV6-1,CASSFNNEQFF
TRBJ2-1,TRBD2,TRBV6-8,CASSRWASGSDNEQFF
TRBJ2-5,TRBD2,TRBV7-6,CASSLEVVLAEQYF
TRBJ1-5,-,TRBV7-2,CASSLGSGARYQPQHF
TRBJ1-5,-,TRBV6-1,CASSNSGTANQPQHF
TRBJ2-1,-,TRBV6-1,CASSRGQETQFF